The source of this T cell receptor beta chain is a study of OX40 agonist ivuxolimab in advanced cancers. General observations from the study: Also showing low normalized T-cell clonal expansion were some of the nonresponders. Dose levels from 0.1 to 3.0 mg/kg saw CD4+ and CD8+ blood T cells expand clonally by week 6.

Here immunoSEQ multiplex PCR was the method, and the copy in TCRdb shows in-frame clones only, minus some. The sample shows 100,000 or so clones, 89% of them seen only once. Of note for this clone: As yet, its antigen is unknown.

The sequences come from CD4+ or CD8+ T cells sorted from blood, collected in a trial of the OX40 agonist ivuxolimab. The source is an adult with an advanced solid tumor such as melanoma, head and neck, liver or kidney cancer.

The CDR3 spells CASSFGLAVNTGELFF. DNA for the CDR3: TGCGCCAGCAGCTTCGGACTAGCGGTGAACACCGGGGAGCTGTTTTTT. This chain links TRBV5-1 with TRBJ2-2; 10 nucleotides agree with TRBD2. Germline CDR1 reads SGHRS; CDR2 reads YFSETQ. The CDR3 spans 16 residues. V gave up 2 bases and J gave up 1 base; unmatched junction bases: 2. The entire variable domain, with the rest obtained from reference TRBV5-1 and TRBJ2-2, is as follows: KAGVTQTPRYLIKTRGQQVTLSCSPISGHRSVSWYQQTPGQGLQFLFEYFSETQRNKGNFPGRFSGRQFSNSRSEMNVSTLELGDSALYLCASSFGLAVNTGELFFGEGSRLTVL.